These 2 T cell receptor beta chains share one sample of origin, sequenced in a study of OX40 agonist ivuxolimab in advanced cancers. Produced via immunoSEQ multiplex PCR; TCRdb's table is partial and in-frame only. This table holds about 35,000 clones, around 80% found once. Sequenced here: CD4+ or CD8+ T cells sorted from blood, sampled in a trial of the OX40 agonist ivuxolimab. Receptors originate from an adult with an advanced solid tumor such as melanoma, head and neck, liver or kidney cancer.

The chain recombines TRBV25-1 with TRBJ2-5, with unresolved D. The germline gives CDR1 MGHDK, CDR2 SYGVNS. This CDR3 contains 15 residues. V shed 1 base and J shed 3 bases, with 12 bases lying between them. The CDR3 sequence is CASSESGVVKETQYF. In nucleotides, the CDR3 is TGTGCCAGCAGTGAATCTGGGGTGGTTAAAGAGACCCAGTACTTC.

The J gene is TRBJ2-2, the V gene TRBV7-2, with 9 bases matching TRBD1. The CDR3 runs 15 residues. Germline loops: CDR1 SGHTA, CDR2 FQGNSA. After removal of 6 bases from V and 4 bases from J, the junction contained 6 bases not matched to a gene. CDR3 nucleotide sequence: TGTGCCAGCAGACCGGGACAGGGATCCACCGGGGAGCTGTTTTTT. Residues: CASRPGQGSTGELFF.